One and the same sample provided the 24 T cell receptor beta chains below, sequenced in a study of T cell changes during pregnancy in multiple sclerosis. Profiled with immunoSEQ multiplex PCR; TCRdb holds only in-frame clones, not every one. The sample includes roughly 43,000 clones, roughly nine tenths of them seen just once. This specimen was CD4+ T cells from peripheral blood mononuclear cells, taken after pregnancy. These receptors were taken from a female donor with multiple sclerosis, enrolled in a pregnancy study.

V gene TRBV19 combines with J gene TRBJ1-2, with D hard to call. The germline V gene encodes CDR1 LNHDA and CDR2 SQIVND (reference sequence). This CDR3 region has 16 residues. Deletions cut 6 bases from V and 1 base from J, with 18 bases between. The CDR3 spells CASSRDRSQSNYGYTF. CDR3 sequence (DNA): TGTGCCAGTAGCCGAGATAGGAGCCAGAGTAACTATGGCTACACCTTC.

This clone showed up just a few times. This rearrangement joins TRBV5-1 to TRBJ1-1; D not certain. V was trimmed by 0 bases and J by 4 bases, leaving 13 bases between them. The CDR3 sequence is 15 residues long. Germline CDR1 reads SGHRS; CDR2 reads YFSETQ. The CDR3 loop is CASSLAPGSSTEAFF. CDR3 nucleotides: TGCGCCAGCAGCTTGGCACCGGGTTCGAGCACTGAAGCTTTCTTT.

The chain recombines TRBV9 with TRBJ2-3; D gene ambiguous. Germline assignment: CDR1 SGDLS and CDR2 YYNGEE. The V end lost 4 bases, the J end lost 6 bases, and 15 bases lay between the germline ends. The CDR3 is 14 amino acids. The CDR3 protein is CASSLEYSRDTQYF. The CDR3 DNA reads as TGTGCCAGCAGCTTGGAGTATTCGAGGGATACGCAGTATTTT.

The V and J genes are TRBV15 and TRBJ2-1, with D maybe TRBD2 (5 bases). Between the trimmed V and J ends, which lost 0 bases and 5 bases, there was a span of 11 bases. CDR1 and CDR2 (germline): LNHNV, YYDKDF (reference sequence). The CDR3 is 15 residues long. The CDR3 nucleotides read TGTGCCACCAGCAGAGATGGTCGGGGAGACAATGAGCAGTTCTTC. This gives the protein CATSRDGRGDNEQFF.

The chain uses TRBV7-9 and TRBJ1-2; 8 bases fit TRBD1. Germline loops: CDR1 SEHNR, CDR2 FQNEAQ (reference sequence). CDR3 size: 14 residues. The J segment lost 7 bases and the V segment lost 3 bases, leaving 7 bases of the junction unmatched. For the CDR3, the DNA is TGTGCCAGCAGCTTCCCAGGGGGCGCGATTGGCTACACCTTC. Protein product: CASSFPGGAIGYTF.

The chain combines TRBV9 with TRBJ1-1; no firm D call. V gave up 3 bases and J gave up 1 base, with 10 bases separating them. Germline-derived CDR1 and CDR2 are SGDLS and YYNGEE. The CDR3 loop spans 14 amino acids. CDR3 residues: CASSDWPRNTEAFF. The DNA of the CDR3 is TGTGCCAGCAGCGATTGGCCACGGAACACTGAAGCTTTCTTT.

The chain carries TRBV29-1 and TRBJ1-2; D is uncertain. Trimming pared 8 bases from V and 4 bases from J, leaving 20 bases between. This CDR3 has 14 amino acids. CDR1 is SQVTM and CDR2 is ANQGSEA in the germline V gene. The CDR3 reads CSSLSGFLGYGYTF. The CDR3 nucleotides are TGCAGCTCACTTTCGGGGTTTTTAGGCTATGGCTACACCTTC.

The CDR3 loop reads CASSLDRANTEAFF. The CDR3 DNA reads as TGTGCCAGCAGCTTAGACAGGGCTAACACTGAAGCTTTCTTT. The V gene is TRBV7-2, the J gene TRBJ1-1, with a possible D match to TRBD1 (6 bases). With 1 base removed from V and 2 bases from J, the gap between germline ends came to 8 bases. Germline V gives CDR1 SGHTA, CDR2 FQGNSA. The CDR3 is 14 amino acids.

This clone was seen a single time. The rearrangement uses TRBV5-1 and TRBJ1-2; the D gene is possibly TRBD1 (5 bases). V was cut by 6 bases and J by 2 bases, with 8 bases left in between. Germline CDR1 reads SGHRS; CDR2 reads YFSETQ. The CDR3 runs to 12 residues. The CDR3 DNA sequence: TGCGCCAGCATGGGGCTGAACTATGGCTACACCTTC. Protein: CASMGLNYGYTF.

The chain joins TRBV7-7 to TRBJ2-7; possibly TRBD1 for D (5 bases). V lost 1 base and J lost 7, with 11 bases in between. The length of the CDR3 is 13 residues. The germline gives CDR1 SSHAT, CDR2 FNYEAQ (reference sequence). As DNA, the CDR3 is TGTGCCAGCAGCTTAGGGCAGGGTAGGGAGCAGTACTTC. Its translation is CASSLGQGREQYF. Full variable domain (rest looked up from reference TRBV7-7 and TRBJ2-7): GAGVSQSPRYKVTKRGQDVTLRCDPISSHATLYWYQQALGQGPEFLTYFNYEAQPDKSGLPSDRFSAERPEGSISTLTIQRTEQRDSAMYRCASSLGQGREQYFGPGTRLTVT.

The V gene is TRBV6-5, the J gene TRBJ1-5; D gene unclear. Per the germline V gene, CDR1 is MNHEY and CDR2 is SVGAGI. Trimming shortened V by 4 bases and J by 1 base, and 8 bases separated the two germline ends. This CDR3 spans 14 amino acids. CDR3 sequence (DNA): TGTGCCAGCAGTTCACTAGGGAGCAATCAGCCCCAGCATTTT. Its translation is CASSSLGSNQPQHF.

V is TRBV4-3 and J is TRBJ2-5; TRBD1 matches 7 bases. Looked up from germline, CDR1 is LGHNA and CDR2 is YSLEER. CDR3 length equals 15 residues. With 3 bases clipped from V and 1 base from J, the junction kept 5 bases outside the gene matches. CDR3 sequence: CASSQMGQRQETQYF. The CDR3 DNA reads as TGCGCCAGCAGCCAGATGGGACAGCGCCAAGAGACCCAGTACTTC.

The chain joins TRBV7-2 to TRBJ2-5, with D unclear. V lost 8 bases and J 4 bases, leaving 8 bases between the germline ends. Looked up from germline, CDR1 is SGHTA and CDR2 is FQGNSA. This CDR3 spans 11 amino acids. The DNA for the CDR3 is TGTGCCAGCGGCGAGGCAGAGACCCAGTACTTC. Translating gives CASGEAETQYF.

This clone was picked up a small number of times. The V and J genes are TRBV11-2 and TRBJ2-2, with 11 positions matching TRBD1. Per the germline V gene, CDR1 is SGHAT and CDR2 is FQNNGV. The CDR3 is 18 amino acids. The J segment lost 0 bases and the V segment lost 4 bases, leaving 7 bases of the junction unmatched. The chain's CDR3 is CASSSPPGQGANTGELFF. As DNA, the CDR3 is TGTGCCAGCAGCTCACCCCCGGGACAGGGGGCGAACACCGGGGAGCTGTTTTTT.

This sequence joins TRBV7-2 and TRBJ2-7; D is unresolved. Germline V gene data show CDR1 as SGHTA and CDR2 as FQGNSA. The CDR3 runs 16 residues. Trimming pared 2 bases from V and 3 bases from J, leaving 17 bases between. CDR3 sequence (DNA): TGTGCCAGCAGCTTATATGTAACAGTAGTGGGCTACGAGCAGTACTTC. It is translated as CASSLYVTVVGYEQYF.

This chain connects TRBV18 to TRBJ2-7; D uncertain. The CDR3 spans 15 residues. In germline, CDR1 is KGHSH, CDR2 LQKENI. Trimming shortened V by 2 bases and J by 1 base, and 12 bases separated the two germline ends. The CDR3 coding sequence is TGTGCCAGCTCACCAGCTGCGGCTAAATCCTACGAGCAGTACTTC. Amino acid sequence: CASSPAAAKSYEQYF.

The J gene is TRBJ2-7, the V gene TRBV19; D is ambiguous. This CDR3 comprises 15 residues. Trimming removed 5 bases from V and 0 bases from J, with 14 bases in between. The germline CDR1 and CDR2 sequences are LNHDA and SQIVND (reference sequence). The CDR3 coding sequence is TGTGCCAGTAGTTTACATGGGCAGACCTCCTACGAGCAGTACTTC. Encoded protein: CASSLHGQTSYEQYF.

This chain links TRBV5-4 with TRBJ2-7; D remains ambiguous. V was trimmed by 4 bases and J by 1 base, leaving 9 bases between them. Germline values: CDR1 SGHNT, CDR2 YYREEE (reference sequence). There are 13 residues in the CDR3. CDR3 nucleotides: TGTGCCAGCAGCGACAATCCTTCCTACGAGCAGTACTTC. Its translation is CASSDNPSYEQYF.

This clone was detected only once. The DNA for the CDR3 is TGTGCCTGGAGTGTACTAGTGGGTAGAGAGACCCAGTACTTC. Amino acids: CAWSVLVGRETQYF. V gene TRBV30 combines with J gene TRBJ2-5; D perhaps matches TRBD2 (5 bases). V was trimmed by 0 bases and J by 4 bases, leaving 12 bases between them. The CDR3 length is 14 residues. Germline V CDR1 and CDR2: GTSNPN, SVGIG (reference sequence).

The chain recombines TRBV6-6 with TRBJ2-7; TRBD1 matches at 12 bases. Trimming at V came to 5 bases and at J to 4 bases, leaving 3 bases not matched to a gene. This CDR3 is 14 amino acids long. Per germline, CDR1 MNHNY and CDR2 SVGAGI (reference sequence). This CDR3 is CASSKGQGAYEQYF. The CDR3 DNA follows: TGTGCCAGCAGTAAGGGACAGGGGGCTTACGAGCAGTACTTC.

The rearrangement joins TRBV4-3 to TRBJ2-7, with D maybe TRBD1 (6 bases). Deletions cut 0 bases from V and 7 bases from J, with 10 bases between. Germline V gene data show CDR1 as LGHNA and CDR2 as YSLEER. This CDR3 is 13 amino acids long. CDR3: CASSQETGREQYF. For the CDR3, the DNA is TGCGCCAGCAGCCAAGAAACAGGGCGTGAGCAGTACTTC.

The chain uses TRBV6-1 and TRBJ1-1, with D maybe TRBD1 (6 bases). Trimming shortened V by 6 bases and J by 1 base, and 12 bases separated the two germline ends. From germline, CDR1 is MNHNS and CDR2 SASEGT. CDR3 length equals 14 residues. The CDR3 DNA follows: TGTGCCAGCAGATCTTCACAGGGGAACACTGAAGCTTTCTTT. This gives the protein CASRSSQGNTEAFF.

J is TRBJ2-7 and V is TRBV6-1; D is uncertain. Trimming removed 2 bases from V and 4 bases from J, with 12 bases in between. This CDR3 spans 14 amino acids. CDR1 and CDR2 (germline): MNHNS, SASEGT. The CDR3 bases are TGTGCCAGCAGTGAACCTTCCAGGCCGTACGAGCAGTACTTC. It translates to CASSEPSRPYEQYF.

This chain joins TRBV6-5 and TRBJ2-5; 9 bases are a match to TRBD1. The CDR3 extends over 15 amino acids. The germline CDR1 and CDR2 sequences are MNHEY and SVGAGI. V lost 0 bases, J lost 5 bases, and 4 bases stayed unmatched. The CDR3 DNA sequence: TGTGCCAGCAGTTACTCGGGGACAGGGCACGAGACCCAGTACTTC. Its protein is CASSYSGTGHETQYF.